The source of this T cell receptor beta chain is a study of blood T cell repertoires in COVID-19. Method: immunoSEQ multiplex PCR; TCRdb's copy keeps in-frame clones and lacks some. The data hold around 46,000 clones, with roughly 80% observed a single time. V was shortened by 3 bases and J by 8 bases, with 19 bases between the two germline ends. Looked up from germline, CDR1 is MNHNS and CDR2 is SASEGT. CDR3 length: 15 amino acids. The rearrangement uses TRBV6-1 and TRBJ1-2, with D possibly TRBD1 on 5 matching bases. The TCR originated in a middle-aged man with acute or convalescent COVID-19. The sample consisted of peripheral blood. The CDR3, as DNA: TGTGCCAGCAGTGAGGGGGGGTCAGGGAGAGGAGGCTACACCTTC. Translated, it gives CASSEGGSGRGGYTF.